Sequencing of this T cell receptor beta chain was carried out in a study of blood T cell repertoires in COVID-19. Study-level information: Whether acute or convalescent, the COVID-19 samples came from the United States, Italy and Spain. PBMCs, B-cell-depleted T cells, or T cells provided the cDNA or gDNA that made up the material.

Trimming at V came to 2 bases and at J to 6 bases, leaving 5 bases not matched to a gene. CDR1 and CDR2 (germline): LNHDA, SQIVND (reference sequence). The CDR3 sequence is 15 residues long. In the authors' workflow: Scientists estimated how many nucleated cells there were by amplifying reference gene primers. This table comes from immunoSEQ multiplex PCR, and its TCRdb copy is limited to in-frame clones, with some not included. V, J and clone size were drawn from that table, and D and trimming were deduced from the DNA. The table lists about 50,000 clones, roughly 91% of them singletons. Sequencing was done on a sample of peripheral blood. This sequence joins TRBV19 and TRBJ2-2, with 8 positions matching TRBD2. The source of this sequence is a human donor in a cohort sampled during active COVID-19. The CDR3 DNA reads as TGTGCCAGTAGTATAAAAAGCGGGAGCGCCGGGGAGCTGTTTTTT. Amino acids: CASSIKSGSAGELFF.